The clone carrying this T cell receptor beta chain has only a few counts. TCRdb reanalysed the 5' RACE reads using MiXCR and keeps one entry per CDR3 protein. The repertoire consists of around 400,000 distinct CDR3 sequences, with approximately 10% occurring once and the leading ten covering more than 15%. The data belong to a study of T cells after yellow fever vaccination. The CDR3 contains 15 residues. Unmatched junction bases numbered 5, after V lost 6 bases and J lost 3 bases. The V gene's germline CDR1 is MDHEN and CDR2 SYDVKM. The sequenced sample was PBMCs, obtained on the day of the first yellow fever vaccination. The chain couples TRBV28 to TRBJ2-2, with 9 positions matching TRBD2. This TCR was recovered from a man younger than 30 who received the YFV17D yellow fever vaccine. The CDR3, as DNA: TGTGCCAGCAGCCTAGCGGGGCTCGACACCGGGGAGCTGTTTTTT. Protein sequence: CASSLAGLDTGELFF.